This TCR beta chain was captured by sequencing in a study of blood T cell repertoires in COVID-19. Study summary: The United States, Italy and Spain provided the acute and convalescent COVID-19 samples. The analysed material was cDNA or gDNA that came from T cells, B-cell-depleted T cells, or PBMCs.

As handled by the study authors: Amplification of reference gene primers was used by the study to estimate nucleated cell counts. Sequenced by immunoSEQ multiplex PCR; TCRdb stores in-frame clones only, minus some. The D gene and trimming were derived from the DNA, and the V and J assignments and clone size from that table. This sample has around 100,000 clones; 75% to 90% occur once, and the top ten carry roughly 30%. This CDR3 has 14 amino acids. The germline V gene has CDR1 SGHDT and CDR2 YYEEEE. The V end lost 2 bases, the J end lost 4 bases, and 12 bases lay between the germline ends. This chain joins TRBV5-6 and TRBJ2-5; maybe TRBD1 (5 bases). This clonotype was sampled from a woman of 80 years or more with acute or convalescent COVID-19. The sequenced sample consisted of peripheral blood. The CDR3 region has the DNA TGTGCCAGCAGCTTTATGACAGTGGTAGAGACCCAGTACTTC. It translates to CASSFMTVVETQYF.